One sample yielded the 27 T cell receptor beta chains listed below, sequenced in a study of CD8 T cells in ankylosing spondylitis. Regarding the study as a whole: For ankylosing spondylitis blood, a TCR beta motif of several highly homologous variants appeared characteristic.

From the 5' RACE reads, TCRdb called clonotypes with MiXCR, one entry per CDR3 protein. Among about 500,000 distinct CDR3 sequences, more than 9.5% were seen once, and the ten largest hold approximately 6.2%. No antigen is known for these receptors. The sample taken for sequencing was blood, either unsorted or a sorted T cell fraction (not recorded which). The receptors derive from a male donor with ankylosing spondylitis.

This clonotype was counted only a few times. V is TRBV5-5 and J is TRBJ2-1; no clear D. CDR3 length: 13 residues. V gave up 7 bases and J gave up 4 bases, with 12 bases separating them. CDR1 SGHKS and CDR2 YYEKEE come from the germline V gene (reference sequence). CDR3 sequence reads: CASCPSEYNEQFF. DNA for the CDR3: TGTGCCAGCTGTCCGAGCGAGTACAATGAGCAGTTCTTC.

Many counts were recorded for this clonotype. The chain has TRBV27 and TRBJ1-1; 9 bases agree with TRBD1. Germline CDR1 and CDR2: MNHEY and SMNVEV (reference sequence). This CDR3 spans 16 amino acids. Unmatched junction bases numbered 12, after V lost 6 bases and J lost 4 bases. CDR3 nucleotides: TGTGCCAGCAGCACAGGGGGCGCGGGATCGGTCACTGAAGCTTTCTTT. It yields the protein CASSTGGAGSVTEAFF.

This clonotype came up a few times. J is TRBJ1-2 and V is TRBV6-6; perhaps TRBD1 as D (6 bases). The CDR3 is 13 amino acids. Germline assignment: CDR1 MNHNY and CDR2 SVGAGI (reference sequence). The V end lost 4 bases, the J end lost 8 bases, and 14 bases lay between the germline ends. DNA for the CDR3: TGTGCCAGCAGTTCGACAGGCGCAACCGGCTACACCTTC. Protein sequence: CASSSTGATGYTF.

This clonotype was observed a handful of times. The chain carries TRBV7-7 and TRBJ2-1, with 14 bases fitting TRBD2. This CDR3 contains 17 residues. Germline V gene sequence: CDR1 SSHAT, CDR2 FNYEAQ (reference sequence). V trimming: 2 bases; J trimming: 6 bases; junction bases outside the gene matches: 6. CDR3 in DNA: TGTGCCAGCAGCTTACTGTCCGGGACTAGCGGGGGCAATGAGCAGTTCTTC. It yields the protein CASSLLSGTSGGNEQFF.

This clonotype was found a few times. The V and J genes are TRBV20-1 and TRBJ2-3; D remains unclear. Germline CDR1 DFQATT, CDR2 SNEGSKA (reference sequence). The ends were cut back, 3 bases at V and 3 bases at J, with 7 bases in the middle. CDR3 size: 12 residues. Written as DNA, the CDR3 is TGCAGTGCTAGGCCCGGGACAGATACGCAGTATTTT. Protein sequence: CSARPGTDTQYF.

J is TRBJ2-3 and V is TRBV5-1; D unclear. Trimming shortened V by 3 bases and J by 5 bases, and 4 bases separated the two germline ends. CDR3 length equals 11 residues. CDR1 and CDR2 (germline): SGHRS, YFSETQ. The DNA of the CDR3 is TGCGCCAGCAGCTACAGAGATACGCAGTATTTT. Its protein is CASSYRDTQYF.

This clonotype has only a few counts. This chain uses TRBV20-1 with TRBJ1-4; TRBD1 matches at 7 bases. The junction had 6 bases not matched to a gene; V was cut back by 3 bases and J by 5 bases. In germline, CDR1 is DFQATT, CDR2 SNEGSKA (reference sequence). This CDR3 is built from 14 residues. DNA of the CDR3: TGCAGTGCTAGCCCCGGGACAGAGAATGAAAAACTGTTTTTT. Translation: CSASPGTENEKLFF.

This chain connects TRBV4-1 to TRBJ2-1; D uncertain. V lost 7 bases to trimming and J lost 0 bases, with 16 bases between them. The CDR3 sequence is 16 residues long. Germline CDR1 is MGHRA and CDR2 is YSYEKL. CDR3 region: CASTQAPILSYNEQFF. CDR3 nucleotide sequence: TGCGCCAGCACGCAGGCCCCGATCCTCTCCTACAATGAGCAGTTCTTC.

This clonotype has a handful of counts. The chain carries TRBV24-1 and TRBJ2-3; D is uncertain. The CDR3 is 16 residues long. V lost 1 base and J lost 2, with 12 bases in between. Germline V gene lookup returns CDR1 KGHDR and CDR2 SFDVKD. CDR3 DNA sequence: TGTGCCACCAGTGATTTCCCGCGGAGAAACACAGATACGCAGTATTTT. Its translation is CATSDFPRRNTDTQYF.

The table lists this clonotype with a few counts. The chain has TRBV20-1 and TRBJ2-5; 9 nucleotides align to TRBD1. V shed 2 bases, J shed 0 bases, and the junction held 10 bases outside the gene matches. Per germline, CDR1 DFQATT and CDR2 SNEGSKA (reference sequence). The CDR3 totals 17 residues. DNA for the CDR3: TGCAGTGCTAGAACGTTCCCGGGACAGGGCCACCAAGAGACCCAGTACTTC. Protein product: CSARTFPGQGHQETQYF.

This clonotype was counted ten times or more. This chain joins TRBV5-1 and TRBJ2-4; 8 bases are shared with TRBD1. Per germline, CDR1 SGHRS and CDR2 YFSETQ. The CDR3 is 14 residues long. Losses at the gene ends were 0 bases for V and 8 bases for J; bases not matched to a gene: 4. The CDR3 coding sequence is TGCGCCAGCAGCTTGGGACAGGGGTCGGACATTCAGTACTTC. It encodes CASSLGQGSDIQYF.

This clonotype came up a few times. V is TRBV27 and J is TRBJ1-1; D uncertain. Trimming cost V 7 bases and J 12 bases, with 21 bases left between them. Per germline, CDR1 MNHEY and CDR2 SMNVEV (reference sequence). The CDR3 contains 13 residues. CDR3 protein: CASTPGVGAVTFF. CDR3 coding DNA: TGTGCCAGCACCCCCGGTGTGGGTGCGGTAACTTTCTTT.

In its sample, this clonotype was seen a few times. The gene calls are TRBV30 and TRBJ1-5; D remains unclear. The ends were cut back, 3 bases at V and 1 base at J, with 10 bases in the middle. The CDR3 contains 14 residues. Looked up from germline, CDR1 is GTSNPN and CDR2 is SVGIG (reference sequence). CDR3 amino acids: CAWSRLSSNQPQHF. The DNA of the CDR3 is TGTGCCTGGAGCAGGCTCAGCAGCAATCAGCCCCAGCATTTT.

The chain is built from TRBV20-1 and TRBJ2-1, with D possibly called TRBD1 or TRBD2 (5 bases each). Per the germline V gene, CDR1 is DFQATT and CDR2 is SNEGSKA (reference sequence). V shed 6 bases and J shed 6 bases, with 18 bases lying between them. The CDR3 extends over 14 amino acids. Written as DNA, the CDR3 is TGCAGTGCCGACCCCCACGGGACGCCCAATGAGCAGTTCTTC. Amino acid sequence: CSADPHGTPNEQFF.

The CDR3 spells CASSLVAMKDTQYF. As DNA, the CDR3 is TGCGCCAGCAGCTTGGTGGCGATGAAAGATACGCAGTATTTT. J is TRBJ2-3 and V is TRBV5-1; D remains unclear. CDR3 length equals 14 residues. From germline, CDR1 is SGHRS and CDR2 YFSETQ. Trimming stripped 0 bases from V and 5 bases from J, with 10 bases between.

In its sample, this clonotype was seen a few times. The V call is TRBV19, the J call TRBJ2-1; no clear D. This CDR3 contains 15 residues. CDR1 is LNHDA and CDR2 is SQIVND in the germline V gene (reference sequence). With 3 bases removed from V and 4 bases from J, the gap between germline ends came to 13 bases. CDR3 residues: CASSIPGVSYNEQFF. DNA for the CDR3: TGTGCCAGTAGTATCCCTGGTGTTTCATACAATGAGCAGTTCTTC.

This clonotype was observed at least ten times. The V gene is TRBV5-1, the J gene TRBJ2-5; D is undetermined. Germline lookup yields CDR1 SGHRS and CDR2 YFSETQ. The CDR3 spans 14 residues. Trimming shortened V by 0 bases and J by 2 bases, and 8 bases separated the two germline ends. This chain's CDR3 is CASSLVRSQETQYF. In nucleotides, the CDR3 is TGCGCCAGCAGCTTGGTACGTTCTCAAGAGACCCAGTACTTC.

V usage is TRBV7-8 and J usage is TRBJ2-7; 7 bases fit TRBD1. There are 15 residues in the CDR3. The germline gives CDR1 SGHVS, CDR2 FQNEAQ. The trim removed 3 bases at V and 2 bases at J, leaving 7 bases unmatched. The CDR3 sequence: CASSFYSDRAYEQYF. CDR3 sequence (DNA): TGTGCCAGCAGCTTCTACTCCGACAGGGCCTACGAGCAGTACTTC.

V usage is TRBV20-1 and J usage is TRBJ1-4; D not resolved. Germline V CDR1 and CDR2: DFQATT, SNEGSKA (reference sequence). The CDR3 has 12 amino acids. Trimming took off 3 bases at V and 4 bases at J, with 6 bases between the two ends. CDR3 DNA: TGCAGTGCTAGCCTCCGTAATGAAAAACTGTTTTTT. The encoded protein is CSASLRNEKLFF.

The chain couples TRBV5-1 to TRBJ1-1, with D possibly being TRBD1 (6 bases). The CDR3 has 14 amino acids. V was pared by 6 bases and J by 5 bases, with 17 bases between. CDR1 and CDR2 from the germline V gene are SGHRS and YFSETQ. For the CDR3, the DNA is TGCGCCAGCACCATGGGGGGGGCTTCAACTGAAGCTTTCTTT. The encoded protein is CASTMGGASTEAFF.

V gene TRBV7-9 combines with J gene TRBJ1-1; D perhaps matches TRBD1 (6 bases). Germline values: CDR1 SEHNR, CDR2 FQNEAQ (reference sequence). The CDR3 has 13 amino acids. The germline V and J ends were trimmed by 3 bases and 8 bases, with 13 bases remaining between them. This chain's CDR3 is CASSFQGTKEAFF. The CDR3 nucleotides read TGTGCCAGCAGCTTTCAGGGGACAAAGGAAGCTTTCTTT. The variable domain in full, with the rest retrieved from reference TRBV7-9 and TRBJ1-1, is DTGVSQNPRHKITKRGQNVTFRCDPISEHNRLYWYRQTLGQGPEFLTYFQNEAQLEKSRLLSDRFSAERPKGSFSTLEIQRTEQGDSAMYLCASSFQGTKEAFFGQGTRLTVV.

This clonotype was seen a handful of times. This sequence joins TRBV12-3 or TRBV12-4 and TRBJ1-2; unclear D gene. V was cut by 3 bases and J by 10 bases, with 12 bases left in between. The CDR3 contains 12 residues. The chain's CDR3 is CASSFSTRNYTF. In DNA, the CDR3 is TGTGCCAGCAGTTTTAGTACGAGGAACTACACCTTC.

The V gene is TRBV2, the J gene TRBJ1-5; TRBD1 matches 7 bases. The CDR3 extends over 13 amino acids. The V gene end was trimmed by 7 bases and the J gene end by 15 bases; junction bases not matched to a gene: 15. Germline V gene lookup returns CDR1 SNHLY and CDR2 FYNNEI. The CDR3, as DNA: TGTGCCAGCAACGGCCTTCCGGGACAGCCTTTGCATTTT. This translates into CASNGLPGQPLHF.

The gene calls are TRBV12-5 and TRBJ1-2, with unresolved D. The germline V gene encodes CDR1 LGHNT and CDR2 FRNRAP. The CDR3 has 18 amino acids. V lost 1 base and J 6 bases, leaving 24 bases between the germline ends. The CDR3, as DNA: TGTGCTAGTGGTTTGGCCGTAACCAGAGACCGGGCCGTGGATGGCTACACCTTC. It codes for CASGLAVTRDRAVDGYTF.

This clonotype was seen many times. The CDR3 spells CASSLASTGLAGEYNEQFF. The CDR3 coding sequence is TGTGCCAGCAGCTTAGCTAGCACCGGACTAGCGGGAGAGTACAATGAGCAGTTCTTC. The V gene is TRBV7-2, the J gene TRBJ2-1; 13 nucleotides line up with TRBD2. Trimming cost V 0 bases and J 4 bases; bases outside gene matches: 9. From germline, CDR1 is SGHTA and CDR2 FQGNSA. The CDR3 runs 19 residues.

The chain recombines TRBV7-2 with TRBJ2-7, with 9 bases identical to TRBD1. Per the germline V gene, CDR1 is SGHTA and CDR2 is FQGNSA. This CDR3 spans 15 amino acids. V dropped 4 bases and J dropped 6; count of bases not matched to a gene: 10. DNA of the CDR3: TGTGCCAGCAGCTCAGGGGGACAGGGAACCGGCGAGCAGTACTTC. This sequence encodes CASSSGGQGTGEQYF.

This clonotype was seen more than once but under ten times. The chain has TRBV7-9 and TRBJ2-7; D gene ambiguous. Trimming pared 2 bases from V and 1 base from J, leaving 6 bases between. Per germline, CDR1 SEHNR and CDR2 FQNEAQ (reference sequence). The CDR3 has 13 amino acids. CDR3 sequence reads: CASSLYNSYEQYF. The CDR3, as DNA: TGTGCCAGCAGCTTATACAATTCCTACGAGCAGTACTTC.